These T cell receptor beta chains were read from a single sample in a study of ipilimumab plus nivolumab after autologous stem cell transplantation. Profiling relied on immunoSEQ multiplex PCR, and the TCRdb table lists in-frame clones only, not all of them. In the table there are fewer than 15,000 clones, roughly 73% of which are singletons. Sequenced here: PBMCs, sampled in a trial of ipilimumab plus nivolumab as post-transplant consolidation. The receptors stem from a male donor with diffuse large B-cell lymphoma. CDR3s leave out the opening cysteine and the closing phenylalanine or tryptophan. The order of the fields is CDR3 protein, V gene.

CDR3: ASSYSGFGDYEQY; V: TRBV6-5
CDR3: ASSRGVSGNTIY; V: TRBV6-5
CDR3: AGRATSAYNSPLH; V: TRBV6-5
CDR3: ASSLEAGLRELF; V: TRBV11-2
CDR3: ATSRAGRVYSNQPQH; V: TRBV15
CDR3: ASSPAAGRGNYGYT; V: TRBV11-2
CDR3: ASSVGTGGNSPLH; V: TRBV9
CDR3: ASSEDGNTEAF; V: TRBV5-4
CDR3: ASSHDRNTGELF; V: TRBV5-1
CDR3: ASSWTYSYEQY; V: TRBV5-6
CDR3: ASSPRLQSRANVLT; V: TRBV4-2
CDR3: ASSTRDTGKKLF; V: TRBV19
CDR3: ASSPGQGVISEAF; V: TRBV11-2
CDR3: ASSGGTGLVDTEAF; V: TRBV9
CDR3: ASSYRSGGGNQPQH; V: TRBV5-6
CDR3: ASSLVQGYGEQY; V: TRBV5-5
CDR3: ASSLWSGEQY; V: TRBV5-4
CDR3: ASASQGFSYNEQF; V: TRBV27
CDR3: ASGLSGSETQY; V: TRBV12-5
CDR3: ASSLVGSANTGELF; V: TRBV11-3
CDR3: ASIRQGLNTEAF; V: TRBV2
CDR3: ASSQETGYYEQY; V: TRBV4-3
CDR3: ASSQVVGGVDYGYT; V: TRBV4-1
CDR3: AISERTGFEQY; V: TRBV10-3
CDR3: ASSSSGGPSTDTQY; V: TRBV5-1
CDR3: ASSRTEQETQY; V: TRBV6-5
CDR3: ASSSQRTANYGYT; V: TRBV11-3
CDR3: ASAETRRLGEKLF; V: TRBV2
CDR3: ASSPTHRGARGVNYGYT; V: TRBV9
CDR3: ATTPRVSTDTQY; V: TRBV6-1
CDR3: ASSWDRGSYEQY; V: TRBV7-9
CDR3: AWSGGFVTEAF; V: TRBV30
CDR3: ASSPGQGGETQY; V: TRBV5-1
CDR3: ASSQVQAGGPLNEQF; V: TRBV4-1
CDR3: ASSVRGAAGANVLT; V: TRBV2
CDR3: AQPLQPVGGQPQH; V: TRBV10-1
CDR3: ASSFQAGTYEQY; V: TRBV7-2
CDR3: ASSSYGDTEAF; V: TRBV4-1
CDR3: ASSIVAKDLYEQY; V: TRBV19
CDR3: ASSLGQGDTSPLH; V: TRBV7-9
CDR3: ASSAKFQGGSYSGNTIY; V: TRBV6-1
CDR3: ASSLVPATSREETQY; V: TRBV11-1
CDR3: ASSFLSGSFKDEQF; V: TRBV7-9
CDR3: ASMMGLSSYNEQF; V: TRBV6-1
CDR3: ASSDRTDYWTEAF; V: TRBV6-1
CDR3: ASSSTPRRTGYNSPLH; V: TRBV27
CDR3: ASSVQGGRTNEKLF; V: TRBV9
CDR3: ASSLDSSNTGELF; V: TRBV5-1
CDR3: AWSVNRGNIVVGELF; V: TRBV30
CDR3: ASSPIRGTEAF; V: TRBV18
CDR3: ASSREALGGYEQY; V: TRBV4-2
CDR3: ASSSGPGTGQPQH; V: TRBV5-4
CDR3: ASSLASWGENIQY; V: TRBV5-6
CDR3: ASSGTSGRSETQY; V: TRBV7-2
CDR3: ASSYGGTKNEQF; V: TRBV6-6
CDR3: ASSTGVAGGPEEQY; V: TRBV7-9
CDR3: ASSLRTGNWGNQPQH; V: TRBV5-8
CDR3: ASSENTGLGYEQY; V: TRBV19
CDR3: ASKDTGTYEQY; V: TRBV6-9
CDR3: ASSEVDRSHEKLF; V: TRBV6-1